Below, 16 T cell receptor beta chains from the same sample are listed, as sequenced in a study of T cells in tuberculosis. TCRdb keeps only in-frame clones here, not all; method: immunoSEQ multiplex PCR. This sample has 88,000 or so clones, with approximately 91% found just once. After thawing and overnight rest, PBMC were stained with GMM-loaded CD1B tetramer, viability dye and anti-CD3 for sorting. The CD1B tetramers carried C32 glucose monomycolate purified from Rhodococcus equi. Sequencing was performed on CD1b-GMM tetramer-negative cells sorted from PBMCs. The receptors were sampled from an adult woman with latent tuberculosis.

V is TRBV5-4 and J is TRBJ2-5; possible D gene TRBD2, 5 bases. Germline V lookup: CDR1 SGHNT, CDR2 YYREEE (reference sequence). This CDR3 comprises 14 residues. V was trimmed by 3 bases and J by 4 bases, leaving 13 bases between them. The CDR3, as DNA: TGTGCCAGCAGCTCCAAACTAGTCGGAGAGACCCAGTACTTC. It codes for CASSSKLVGETQYF.

The rearrangement links TRBV6-6 to TRBJ2-2, with a possible D match to TRBD1 (5 bases). V was cut by 7 bases and J by 6 bases, with 9 bases left in between. The CDR3 spans 12 residues. CDR1 is MNHNY, CDR2 SVGAGI, per germline (reference sequence). The CDR3 protein is CASNQGPGELFF. The CDR3 bases are TGTGCCAGCAACCAGGGCCCCGGGGAGCTGTTTTTT.

The J gene is TRBJ1-5, the V gene TRBV7-9; D not certain. This CDR3 spans 16 amino acids. With 3 bases removed from V and 0 bases from J, the gap between germline ends came to 12 bases. Germline CDR1 SEHNR, CDR2 FQNEAQ (reference sequence). As DNA, the CDR3 is TGTGCCAGCAGCTTCCGAGGAGGGCTTAGCAATCAGCCCCAGCATTTT. The encoded protein is CASSFRGGLSNQPQHF.

V and J are TRBV6-5 and TRBJ1-2; a possible D gene is TRBD1 (5 bases). The CDR3 spans 13 residues. The germline V gene encodes CDR1 MNHEY and CDR2 SVGAGI. V was trimmed by 8 bases and J by 5 bases, leaving 15 bases between them. CDR3 nucleotides: TGTGCCAGCCGGAGCCGTCAGGGTTATGGCTACACCTTC. As protein: CASRSRQGYGYTF.

This clone turned up a few times. CDR3 loop: CASSLTGTGRSEQYF. The DNA of the CDR3 is TGTGCCAGCAGCCTCACCGGGACAGGGCGTTCCGAGCAGTACTTC. The chain has TRBV7-2 and TRBJ2-7, with TRBD1 matching 9 bases. The trim removed 5 bases at V and 6 bases at J, leaving 11 bases unmatched. The CDR3 length is 15 residues. Germline V CDR1 and CDR2: SGHTA, FQGNSA.

This chain uses TRBV11-3 with TRBJ2-3; TRBD2 agrees at 15 bases. The V gene end was trimmed by 5 bases and the J gene end by 2 bases; junction bases not matched to a gene: 5. Germline V gene data show CDR1 as SGHNT and CDR2 as YENEEA. This CDR3 comprises 17 residues. In DNA form, the CDR3 reads TGTGCCAGCAGCATGGGGACTAGCGGGGGGCACACAGATACGCAGTATTTT. Its protein product is CASSMGTSGGHTDTQYF.

The gene calls are TRBV9 and TRBJ2-3; D is unclear. Trimming took off 0 bases at V and 2 bases at J, with 4 bases between the two ends. Germline loops: CDR1 SGDLS, CDR2 YYNGEE. The CDR3 spans 13 residues. This CDR3 reads CASSVASTDTQYF. CDR3 DNA: TGTGCCAGCAGCGTAGCTTCCACAGATACGCAGTATTTT.

This clone was recorded once. The chain has TRBV30 and TRBJ2-3, with 8 bases identical to TRBD2. CDR3 length equals 14 residues. Trimming cost V 3 bases and J 6 bases; bases outside gene matches: 8. CDR1 and CDR2 from the germline V gene are GTSNPN and SVGIG (reference sequence). Here the CDR3 reads CAWSEDRGGDTQYF. CDR3 nucleotides: TGTGCCTGGAGCGAGGACCGGGGGGGGGATACGCAGTATTTT.

V and J are TRBV18 and TRBJ2-1, with 10 bases that match TRBD2. V was pared by 4 bases and J by 7 bases, with 10 bases of the junction left unmatched. Germline loops: CDR1 KGHSH, CDR2 LQKENI. CDR3 length equals 16 residues. The CDR3 loop reads CASSRSSGGLINEQFF. As DNA, the CDR3 is TGTGCCAGCTCACGGTCTAGCGGGGGACTCATTAATGAGCAGTTCTTC.

The rearrangement joins TRBV6-1 to TRBJ2-3, with 9 positions matching TRBD2. Germline trimming cut 8 bases from V and 1 base from J; bases unmatched to any gene: 4. Germline values: CDR1 MNHNS, CDR2 SASEGT. The CDR3 covers 14 residues. CDR3 sequence: CASLLAGGTDTQYF. The CDR3 region has the DNA TGTGCCAGCTTATTAGCGGGGGGCACAGATACGCAGTATTTT.

The V and J genes are TRBV6-1 and TRBJ2-3; D is perhaps TRBD2 (7 bases). V lost 2 bases, J lost 4 bases, and 13 bases lay in between. CDR1 is MNHNS and CDR2 is SASEGT in the germline V gene. The CDR3 consists of 15 residues. As DNA, the CDR3 is TGTGCCAGCAGTGAAAGGAGGGGGAGGGCAGATACGCAGTATTTT. It encodes CASSERRGRADTQYF.

The chain employs TRBV5-1 and TRBJ1-3; no clear D. The CDR3 has 15 residues. Trimming took 5 bases from V and 0 from J, leaving 12 bases between them. The germline V gene encodes CDR1 SGHRS and CDR2 YFSETQ. The CDR3 sequence: CASSSADFSGNTIYF. The CDR3 nucleotides read TGCGCCAGCAGTTCGGCGGATTTCTCTGGAAACACCATATATTTT.

This clone came up once. The genes are TRBV29-1 and TRBJ1-1, with D unclear. In germline, CDR1 is SQVTM, CDR2 ANQGSEA. The CDR3 is 12 residues long. Between the trimmed V and J ends, which lost 8 bases and 8 bases, there was a span of 18 bases. The CDR3 coding sequence is TGCAGCATCGTGGAGGTAGGGAGGGAAGCTTTCTTT. Residues: CSIVEVGREAFF.

V gene TRBV5-1 combines with J gene TRBJ2-5; the D gene is possibly TRBD1 (6 bases). Germline CDR1 and CDR2: SGHRS and YFSETQ. V was clipped by 4 bases and J by 0 bases, with 10 bases between them. CDR3 size: 14 residues. DNA of the CDR3: TGCGCCAGCAGCCTCGGGACACACCAAGAGACCCAGTACTTC. Encoded protein: CASSLGTHQETQYF.

The gene calls are TRBV11-1 and TRBJ1-1; 9 bases align to TRBD1. Germline lookup yields CDR1 SGHAT and CDR2 FQDESV (reference sequence). V was clipped by 3 bases and J by 8 bases; unmatched bases: 7. The CDR3 is 14 residues long. Here the CDR3 reads CASSFWAGQGEAFF. CDR3 nucleotide sequence: TGTGCCAGCAGCTTCTGGGCGGGACAGGGCGAAGCTTTCTTT.

The chain carries TRBV5-1 and TRBJ1-5; maybe TRBD1 (5 bases). The length of the CDR3 is 16 residues. V was cut by 7 bases and J by 1 base, with 18 bases left in between. CDR1 and CDR2 (germline): SGHRS, YFSETQ. CDR3 amino acids: CASPPWGHKSNQPQHF. CDR3 DNA: TGCGCCAGCCCTCCTTGGGGCCATAAGAGCAATCAGCCCCAGCATTTT. The full variable domain, in which reference TRBV5-1 and TRBJ1-5 provide the parts outside the CDR3, is KAGVTQTPRYLIKTRGQQVTLSCSPISGHRSVSWYQQTPGQGLQFLFEYFSETQRNKGNFPGRFSGRQFSNSRSEMNVSTLELGDSALYLCASPPWGHKSNQPQHFGDGTRLSIL.